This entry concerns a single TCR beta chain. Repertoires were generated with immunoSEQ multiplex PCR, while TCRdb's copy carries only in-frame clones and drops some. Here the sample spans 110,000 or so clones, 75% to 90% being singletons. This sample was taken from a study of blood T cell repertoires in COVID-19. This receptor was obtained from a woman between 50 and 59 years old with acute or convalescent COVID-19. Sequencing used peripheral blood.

The CDR3 DNA reads as TGTGCCAGTAACCGGGACAGGGGGATAAAGAATCAGCCCCAGCATTTT. Its translation: CASNRDRGIKNQPQHF. The rearrangement links TRBV19 to TRBJ1-5; TRBD1 matches 11 bases. This CDR3 spans 16 amino acids. Germline CDR1 reads LNHDA; CDR2 reads SQIVND (reference sequence). V gave up 7 bases and J gave up 4 bases; unmatched junction bases: 9.